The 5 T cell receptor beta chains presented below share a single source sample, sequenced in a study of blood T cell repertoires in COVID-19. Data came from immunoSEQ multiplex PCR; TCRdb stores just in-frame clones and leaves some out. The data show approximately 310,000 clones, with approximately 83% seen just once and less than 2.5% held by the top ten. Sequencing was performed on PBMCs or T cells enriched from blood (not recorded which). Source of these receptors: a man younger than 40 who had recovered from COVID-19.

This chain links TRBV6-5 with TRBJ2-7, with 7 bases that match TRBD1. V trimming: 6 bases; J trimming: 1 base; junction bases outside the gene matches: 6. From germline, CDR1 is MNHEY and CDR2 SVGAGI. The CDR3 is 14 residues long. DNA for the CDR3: TGTGCCAGCAGGAGACAGGGTGTTTCCTACGAGCAGTACTTC. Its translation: CASRRQGVSYEQYF.

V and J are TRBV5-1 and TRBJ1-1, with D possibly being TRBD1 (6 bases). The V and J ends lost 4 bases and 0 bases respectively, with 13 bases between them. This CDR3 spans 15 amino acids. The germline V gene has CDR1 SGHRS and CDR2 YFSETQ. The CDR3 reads CASSGGQFMNTEAFF. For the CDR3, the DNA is TGCGCCAGCAGCGGAGGACAGTTCATGAACACTGAAGCTTTCTTT.

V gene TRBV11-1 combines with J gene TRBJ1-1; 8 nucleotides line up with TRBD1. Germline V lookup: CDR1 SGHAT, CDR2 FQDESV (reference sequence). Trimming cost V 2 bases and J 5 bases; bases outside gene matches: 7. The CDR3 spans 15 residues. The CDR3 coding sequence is TGTGCCAGCAGCTTATTAGGCAGGGGGCGGACTGAAGCTTTCTTT. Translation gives CASSLLGRGRTEAFF.

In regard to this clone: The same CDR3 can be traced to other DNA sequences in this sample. CDR3 in amino acids: CASSQDPGGYTF. The CDR3 nucleotides are TGTGCCAGCAGCCAAGATCCGGGTGGCTACACCTTC. The rearrangement joins TRBV3-1 (or the pseudogene TRBV3-2) to TRBJ1-2, with D unresolved. V lost 0 bases, J lost 7 bases, and 6 bases lay in between. CDR3 size: 12 residues. Germline lookup yields CDR1 LGHDT and CDR2 YNNKEL (reference sequence).

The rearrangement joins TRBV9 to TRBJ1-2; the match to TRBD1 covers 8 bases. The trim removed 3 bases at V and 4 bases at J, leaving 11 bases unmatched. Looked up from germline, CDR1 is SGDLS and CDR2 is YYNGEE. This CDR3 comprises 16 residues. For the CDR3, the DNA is TGTGCCAGCAGCGCTCGAGGACAGGGTGGATCCTATGGCTACACCTTC. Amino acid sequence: CASSARGQGGSYGYTF.